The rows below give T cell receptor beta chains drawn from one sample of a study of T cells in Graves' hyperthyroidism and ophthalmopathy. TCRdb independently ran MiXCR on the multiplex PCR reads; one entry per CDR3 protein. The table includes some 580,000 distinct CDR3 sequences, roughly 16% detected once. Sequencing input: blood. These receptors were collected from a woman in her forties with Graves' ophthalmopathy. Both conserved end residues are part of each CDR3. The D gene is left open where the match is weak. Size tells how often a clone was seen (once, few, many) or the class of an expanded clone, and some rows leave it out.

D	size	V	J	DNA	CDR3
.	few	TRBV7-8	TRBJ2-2	TGTGCCAGCAAAGTGGGGTCGAACACCGGGGAGCTGTTTTTT	CASKVGSNTGELFF
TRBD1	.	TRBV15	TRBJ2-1	TGTGCCACCAGCAGGCGGGACAGGGTCAGGGTTGAGCAGTGCTTC	CATSRRDRVRVEQCF
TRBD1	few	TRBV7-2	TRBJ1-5	TGTGCCAGCAGCTTAGAACAGGGGTTCGGCAATCAGCCCCAGCATTTT	CASSLEQGFGNQPQHF
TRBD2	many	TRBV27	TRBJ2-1	TGTGCCAGCAGTCCCCGGTTAAGTGGCGGGAGCTTCAATGAGCAGTTCTTC	CASSPRLSGGSFNEQFF
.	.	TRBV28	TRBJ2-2	TGTGCCGGCAGTTGGTACGGGGGCTCCGGGGAGCTGTTTTTT	CAGSWYGGSGELFF
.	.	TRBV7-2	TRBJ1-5	TGTGCCAGCGATGGGTCGGACAATCAGCCCCAGCATTTT	CASDGSDNQPQHF
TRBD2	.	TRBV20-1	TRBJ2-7	TGCAGTGCTAGAGAACTCGGCGGGAGGGACTCAATTTCCTACGAGCAGTACTTC	CSARELGGRDSISYEQYF
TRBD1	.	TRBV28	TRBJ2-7	TGTGCCAGCGGTACAGGGACAGGGTTCCACGAGCAGTACTTC	CASGTGTGFHEQYF
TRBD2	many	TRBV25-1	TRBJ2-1	TGTGCCAGCAGTGAAACAGGGCTAGCGGGTTGGAATGAGCAGTTCTTC	CASSETGLAGWNEQFF
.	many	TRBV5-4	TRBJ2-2	TGTGCCAGCAGCTTGGGGCGCGGGGAGCTGTTTTTT	CASSLGRGELFF
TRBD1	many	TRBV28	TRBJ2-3	TGTGCCAGCACCAGACAGGGTGGCCCAGATACGCAGTATTTT	CASTRQGGPDTQYF
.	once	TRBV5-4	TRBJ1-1	TGTGCCAGCAGCTTGGGGGCTACAGGTGGCACTGAAGCTTTCTTT	CASSLGATGGTEAFF